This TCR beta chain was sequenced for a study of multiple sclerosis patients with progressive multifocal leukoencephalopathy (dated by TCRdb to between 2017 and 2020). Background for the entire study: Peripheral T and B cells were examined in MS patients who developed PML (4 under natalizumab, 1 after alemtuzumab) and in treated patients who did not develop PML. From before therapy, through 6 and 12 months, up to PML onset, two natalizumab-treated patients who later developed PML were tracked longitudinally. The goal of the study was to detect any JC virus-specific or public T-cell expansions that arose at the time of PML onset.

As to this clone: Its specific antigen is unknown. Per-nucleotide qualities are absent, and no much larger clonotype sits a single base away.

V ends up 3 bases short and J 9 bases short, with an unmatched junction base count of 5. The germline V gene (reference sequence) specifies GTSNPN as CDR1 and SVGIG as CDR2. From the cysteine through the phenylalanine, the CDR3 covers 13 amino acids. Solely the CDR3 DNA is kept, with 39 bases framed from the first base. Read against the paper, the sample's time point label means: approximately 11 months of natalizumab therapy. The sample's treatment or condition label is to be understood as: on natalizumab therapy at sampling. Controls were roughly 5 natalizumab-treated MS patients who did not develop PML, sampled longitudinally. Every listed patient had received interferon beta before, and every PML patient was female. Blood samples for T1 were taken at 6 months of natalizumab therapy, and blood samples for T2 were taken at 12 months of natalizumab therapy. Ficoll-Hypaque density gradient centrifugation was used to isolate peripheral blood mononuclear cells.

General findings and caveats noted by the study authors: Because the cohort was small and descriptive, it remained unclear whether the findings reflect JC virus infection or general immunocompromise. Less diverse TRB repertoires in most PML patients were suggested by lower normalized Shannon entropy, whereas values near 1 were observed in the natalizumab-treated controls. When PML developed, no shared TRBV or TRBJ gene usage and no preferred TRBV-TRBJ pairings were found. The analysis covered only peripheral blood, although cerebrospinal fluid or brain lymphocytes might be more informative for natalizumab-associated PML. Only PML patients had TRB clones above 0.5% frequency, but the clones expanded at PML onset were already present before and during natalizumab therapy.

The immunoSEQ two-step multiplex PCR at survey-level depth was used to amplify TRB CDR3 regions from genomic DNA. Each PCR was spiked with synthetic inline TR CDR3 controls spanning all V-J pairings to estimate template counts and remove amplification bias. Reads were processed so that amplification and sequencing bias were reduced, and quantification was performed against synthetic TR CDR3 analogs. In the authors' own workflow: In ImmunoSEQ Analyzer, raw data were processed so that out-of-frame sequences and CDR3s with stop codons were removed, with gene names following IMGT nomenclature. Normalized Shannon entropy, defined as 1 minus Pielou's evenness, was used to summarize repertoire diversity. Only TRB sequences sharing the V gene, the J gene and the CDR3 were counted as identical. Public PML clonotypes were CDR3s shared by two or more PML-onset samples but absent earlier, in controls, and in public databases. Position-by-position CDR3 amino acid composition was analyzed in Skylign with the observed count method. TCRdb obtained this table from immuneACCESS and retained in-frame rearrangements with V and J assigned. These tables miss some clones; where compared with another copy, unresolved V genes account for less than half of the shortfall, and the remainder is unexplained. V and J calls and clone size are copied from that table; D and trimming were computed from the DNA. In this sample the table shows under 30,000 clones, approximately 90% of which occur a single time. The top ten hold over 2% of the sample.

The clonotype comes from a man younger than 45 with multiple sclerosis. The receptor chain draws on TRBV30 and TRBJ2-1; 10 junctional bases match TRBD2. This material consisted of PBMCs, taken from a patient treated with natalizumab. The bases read TGTGCCTGGAGCGCAGCGGGAGGGGTTGAGCAGTTCTTC. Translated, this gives CAWSAAGGVEQFF.